The T cell receptor (beta chain) under discussion was sequenced for a study of T cells after yellow fever vaccination. Germline V CDR1 and CDR2: SGDLS, YYNGEE. This CDR3 spans 16 amino acids. V was pared by 0 bases and J by 5 bases, with 17 bases between. This clonotype came up a few times. TCRdb ran MiXCR on the 5' RACE reads and lists one entry per CDR3 protein. The top ten clones hold about 16% of a sample with 400,000 to 650,000 distinct CDR3 sequences, about a fifth of them seen once. The sequence came from a man between 18 and 29 years old who received the YFV17D yellow fever vaccine. The rearrangement joins TRBV9 to TRBJ2-5; possibly TRBD2 for D (7 bases). Sequencing used PBMCs, obtained approximately 22 days after the first yellow fever vaccination. CDR3 in DNA: TGTGCCAGCAGCGTAGCGGCGGGGGCTGGGCGGGAGACCCAGTACTTC. Amino acid sequence: CASSVAAGAGRETQYF.